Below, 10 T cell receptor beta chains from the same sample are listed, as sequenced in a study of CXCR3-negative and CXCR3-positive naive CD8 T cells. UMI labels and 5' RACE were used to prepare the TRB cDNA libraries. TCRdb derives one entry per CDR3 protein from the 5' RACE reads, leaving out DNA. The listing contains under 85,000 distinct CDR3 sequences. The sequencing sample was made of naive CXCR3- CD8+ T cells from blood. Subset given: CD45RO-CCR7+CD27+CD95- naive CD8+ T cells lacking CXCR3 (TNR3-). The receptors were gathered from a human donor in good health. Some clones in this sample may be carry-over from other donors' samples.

The CDR3 loop reads CASSESSGGTEAFF. This sequence joins TRBV10-2 and TRBJ1-1; the TRBD1 assignment by TCRdb is unverifiable without DNA. Germline-derived CDR1 and CDR2 are WSHSY and SAAADI. CDR3 length: 14 residues.

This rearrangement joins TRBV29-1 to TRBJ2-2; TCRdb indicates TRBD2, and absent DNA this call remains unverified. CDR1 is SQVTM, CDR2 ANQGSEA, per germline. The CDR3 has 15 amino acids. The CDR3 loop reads CSVVSGTSNTGELFF.

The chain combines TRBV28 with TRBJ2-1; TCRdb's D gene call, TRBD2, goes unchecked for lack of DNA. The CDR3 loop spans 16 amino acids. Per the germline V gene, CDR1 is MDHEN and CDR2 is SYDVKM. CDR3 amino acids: CASSGLAGGGYNEQFF.

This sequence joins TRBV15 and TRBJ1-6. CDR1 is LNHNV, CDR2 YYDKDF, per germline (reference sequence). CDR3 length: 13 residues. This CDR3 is CATSRERLSPLHF.

CDR3 sequence reads: CASSQEGDRDTDTQYF. This sequence joins TRBV4-3 and TRBJ2-3; lacking DNA, the TRBD1 call made by TCRdb goes unchecked. Per the germline V gene, CDR1 is LGHNA and CDR2 is YSLEER. The CDR3 consists of 16 residues.

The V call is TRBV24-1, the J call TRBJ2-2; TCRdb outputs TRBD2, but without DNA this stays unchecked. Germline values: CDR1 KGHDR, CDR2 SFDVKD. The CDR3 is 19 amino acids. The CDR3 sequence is CATSDSWTSGRSNAGELFF.

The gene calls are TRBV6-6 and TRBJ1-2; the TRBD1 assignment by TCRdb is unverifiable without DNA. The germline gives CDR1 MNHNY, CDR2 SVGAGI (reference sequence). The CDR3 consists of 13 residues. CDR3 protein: CASKSTGLYGYTF.

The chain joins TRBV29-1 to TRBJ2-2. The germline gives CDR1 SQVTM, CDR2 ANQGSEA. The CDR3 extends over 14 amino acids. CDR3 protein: CSVEGSGYTGELFF.

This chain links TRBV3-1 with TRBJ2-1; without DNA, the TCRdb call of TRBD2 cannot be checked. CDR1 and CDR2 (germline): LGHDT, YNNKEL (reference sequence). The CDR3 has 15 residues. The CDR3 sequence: CASSLRLAGGVEQFF.

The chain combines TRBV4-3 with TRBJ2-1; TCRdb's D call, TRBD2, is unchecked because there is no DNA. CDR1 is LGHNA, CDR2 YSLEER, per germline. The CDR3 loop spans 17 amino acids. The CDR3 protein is CASSQDMTSGAYNEQFF.